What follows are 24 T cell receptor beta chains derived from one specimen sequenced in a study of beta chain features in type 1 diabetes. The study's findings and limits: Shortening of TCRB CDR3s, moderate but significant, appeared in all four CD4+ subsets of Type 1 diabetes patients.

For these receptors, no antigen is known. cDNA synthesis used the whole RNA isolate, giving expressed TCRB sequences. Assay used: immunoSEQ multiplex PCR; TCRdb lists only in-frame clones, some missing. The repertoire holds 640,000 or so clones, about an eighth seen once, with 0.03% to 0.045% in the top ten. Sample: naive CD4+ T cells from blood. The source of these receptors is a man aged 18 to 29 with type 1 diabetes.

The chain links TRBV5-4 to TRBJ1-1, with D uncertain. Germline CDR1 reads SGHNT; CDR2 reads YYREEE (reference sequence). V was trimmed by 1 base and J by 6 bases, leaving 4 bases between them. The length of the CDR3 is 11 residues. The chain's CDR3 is CASSLNAEAFF. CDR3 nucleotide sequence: TGTGCCAGCAGCTTGAATGCTGAAGCTTTCTTT.

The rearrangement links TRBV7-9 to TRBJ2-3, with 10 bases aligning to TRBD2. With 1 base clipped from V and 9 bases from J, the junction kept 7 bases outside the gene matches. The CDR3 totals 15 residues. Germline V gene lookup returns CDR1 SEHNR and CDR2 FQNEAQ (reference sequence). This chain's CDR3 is CASSLEASGSPTQYF. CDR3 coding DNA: TGTGCCAGCAGCTTAGAGGCTAGCGGGAGTCCCACGCAGTATTTT.

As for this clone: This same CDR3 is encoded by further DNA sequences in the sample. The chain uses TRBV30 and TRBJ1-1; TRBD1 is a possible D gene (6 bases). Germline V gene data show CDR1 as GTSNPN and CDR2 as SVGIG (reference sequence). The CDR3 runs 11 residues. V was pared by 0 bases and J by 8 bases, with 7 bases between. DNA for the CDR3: TGTGCCTGGAGTGTGAGGGGGGAAGCTTTCTTT. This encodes CAWSVRGEAFF. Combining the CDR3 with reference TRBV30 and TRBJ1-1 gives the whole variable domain SQTIHQWPATLVQPVGSPLSLECTVEGTSNPNLYWYRQAAGRGLQLLFYSVGIGQISSEVPQNLSASRPQDRQFILSSKKLLLSDSGFYLCAWSVRGEAFFGQGTRLTVV.

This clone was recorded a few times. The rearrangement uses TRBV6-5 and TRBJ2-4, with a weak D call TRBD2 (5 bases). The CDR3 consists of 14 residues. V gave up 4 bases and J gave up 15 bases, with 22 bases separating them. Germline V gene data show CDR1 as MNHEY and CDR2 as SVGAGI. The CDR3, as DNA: TGTGCCAGCAGTTCCATCGATCAAAGCGGCAACCCGTACTTC. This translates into CASSSIDQSGNPYF.

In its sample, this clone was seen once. The CDR3 sequence: CASSEIRSGNTIYF. The CDR3 DNA sequence: TGTGCCAGCAGTGAAATCAGATCTGGAAACACCATATATTTT. This chain links TRBV6-1 with TRBJ1-3; unclear D gene. The ends were cut back, 2 bases at V and 1 base at J, with 6 bases in the middle. Germline CDR1 reads MNHNS; CDR2 reads SASEGT. The CDR3 consists of 14 residues.

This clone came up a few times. In DNA, the CDR3 is TGTGCCAGCAGTGAATCTCCAGATAGCGGGACCGAGCAGTTCTTC. Protein: CASSESPDSGTEQFF. This rearrangement joins TRBV2 to TRBJ2-1; 8 bases agree with TRBD2. The CDR3 is made up of 15 amino acids. The V and J ends lost 2 bases and 10 bases, in that order; junction bases with no gene match: 10. Germline V CDR1 and CDR2: SNHLY, FYNNEI.

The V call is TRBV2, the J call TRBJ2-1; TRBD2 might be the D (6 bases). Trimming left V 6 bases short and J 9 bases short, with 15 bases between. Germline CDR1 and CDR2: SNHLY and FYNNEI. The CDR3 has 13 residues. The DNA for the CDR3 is TGTGCCAGCAGGAGGGAGGCTGATGGTGAGCAGTTCTTC. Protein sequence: CASRREADGEQFF.

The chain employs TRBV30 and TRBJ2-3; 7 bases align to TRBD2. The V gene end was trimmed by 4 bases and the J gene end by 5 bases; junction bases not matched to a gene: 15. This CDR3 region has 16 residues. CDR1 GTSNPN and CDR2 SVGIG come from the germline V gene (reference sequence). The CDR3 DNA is TGTGCCTGGACCGATTCCCGGGGGGTGTTGGGAGATACGCAGTATTTT. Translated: CAWTDSRGVLGDTQYF.

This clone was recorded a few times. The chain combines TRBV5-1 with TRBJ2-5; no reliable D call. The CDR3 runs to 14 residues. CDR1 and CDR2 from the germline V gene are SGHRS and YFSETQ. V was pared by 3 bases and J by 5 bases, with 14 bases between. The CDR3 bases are TGCGCCAGCAGCTCAACGCCGGTGGCTGAGACCCAGTACTTC. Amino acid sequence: CASSSTPVAETQYF. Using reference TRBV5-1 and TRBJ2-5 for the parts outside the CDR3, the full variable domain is KAGVTQTPRYLIKTRGQQVTLSCSPISGHRSVSWYQQTPGQGLQFLFEYFSETQRNKGNFPGRFSGRQFSNSRSEMNVSTLELGDSALYLCASSSTPVAETQYFGPGTRLLVL.

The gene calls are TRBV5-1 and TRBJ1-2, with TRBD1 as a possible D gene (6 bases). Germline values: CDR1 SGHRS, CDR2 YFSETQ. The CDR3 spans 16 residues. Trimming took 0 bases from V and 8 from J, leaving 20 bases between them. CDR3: CASSLGGQQIMSGYTF. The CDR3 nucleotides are TGCGCCAGCAGCTTGGGAGGACAGCAGATTATGTCGGGCTACACCTTC.

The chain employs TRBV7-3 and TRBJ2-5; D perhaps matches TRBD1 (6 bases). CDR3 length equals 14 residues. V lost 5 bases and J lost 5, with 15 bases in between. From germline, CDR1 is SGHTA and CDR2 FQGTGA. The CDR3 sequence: CASSETGQRETQYF. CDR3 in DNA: TGTGCCAGCAGCGAGACGGGACAACGGGAGACCCAGTACTTC.

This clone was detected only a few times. The CDR3 spells CASSPQGASGYTF. In DNA form, the CDR3 reads TGCGCCAGCAGCCCACAGGGGGCCAGTGGCTACACCTTC. This chain joins TRBV5-1 and TRBJ1-2; 9 bases match TRBD1. The length of the CDR3 is 13 residues. Germline V gives CDR1 SGHRS, CDR2 YFSETQ. With 4 bases clipped from V and 7 bases from J, the junction kept 5 bases outside the gene matches.

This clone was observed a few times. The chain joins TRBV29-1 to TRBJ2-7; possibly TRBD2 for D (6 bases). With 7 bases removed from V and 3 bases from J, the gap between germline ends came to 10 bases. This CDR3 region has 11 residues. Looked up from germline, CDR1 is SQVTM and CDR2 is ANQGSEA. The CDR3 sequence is CSAGDFYEQYF. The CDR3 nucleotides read TGCAGCGCCGGGGACTTCTACGAGCAGTACTTC.

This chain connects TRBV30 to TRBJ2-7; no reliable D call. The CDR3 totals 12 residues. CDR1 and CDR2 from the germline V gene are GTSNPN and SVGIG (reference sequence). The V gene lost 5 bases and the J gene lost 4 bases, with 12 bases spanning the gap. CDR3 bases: TGTGCCTGGGCGCCCCAGAAATACGAGCAGTACTTC. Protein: CAWAPQKYEQYF.

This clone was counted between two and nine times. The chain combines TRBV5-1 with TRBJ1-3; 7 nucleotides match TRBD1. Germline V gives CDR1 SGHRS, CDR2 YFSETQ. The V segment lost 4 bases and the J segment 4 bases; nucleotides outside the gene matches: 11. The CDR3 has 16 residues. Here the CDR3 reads CASSRNGQADGNTIYF. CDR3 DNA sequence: TGCGCCAGCAGCCGGAACGGACAGGCAGACGGAAACACCATATATTTT.

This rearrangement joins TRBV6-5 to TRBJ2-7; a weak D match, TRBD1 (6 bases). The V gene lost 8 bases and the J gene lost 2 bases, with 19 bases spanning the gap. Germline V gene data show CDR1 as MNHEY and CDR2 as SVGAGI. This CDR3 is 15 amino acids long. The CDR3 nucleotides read TGTGCCAGCGGAGAGAGACAGGCTTATCCCTACGAGCAGTACTTC. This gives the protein CASGERQAYPYEQYF.

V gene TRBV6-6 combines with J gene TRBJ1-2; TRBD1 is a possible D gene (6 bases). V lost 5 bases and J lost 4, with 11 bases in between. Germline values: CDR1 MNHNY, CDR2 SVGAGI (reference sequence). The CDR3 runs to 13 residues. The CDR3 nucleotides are TGTGCCAGCAGTACGCAGGGGAGCTATGGCTACACCTTC. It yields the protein CASSTQGSYGYTF.

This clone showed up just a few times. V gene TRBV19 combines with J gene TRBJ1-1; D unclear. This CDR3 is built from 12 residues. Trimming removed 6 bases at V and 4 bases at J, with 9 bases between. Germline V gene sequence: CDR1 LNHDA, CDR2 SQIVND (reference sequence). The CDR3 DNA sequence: TGTGCCAGTAGCACTATCGGCACTGAAGCTTTCTTT. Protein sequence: CASSTIGTEAFF.

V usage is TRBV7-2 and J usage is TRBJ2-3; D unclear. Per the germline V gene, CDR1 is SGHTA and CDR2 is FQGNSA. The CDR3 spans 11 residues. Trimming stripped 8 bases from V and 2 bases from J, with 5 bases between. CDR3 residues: CASVSTDTQYF. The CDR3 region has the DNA TGTGCCAGCGTATCCACAGATACGCAGTATTTT.

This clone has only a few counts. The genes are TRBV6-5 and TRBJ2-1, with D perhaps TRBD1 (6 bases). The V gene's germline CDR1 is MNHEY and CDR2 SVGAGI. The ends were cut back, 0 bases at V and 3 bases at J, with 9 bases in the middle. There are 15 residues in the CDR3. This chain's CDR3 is CASSYSGQFYNEQFF. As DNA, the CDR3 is TGTGCCAGCAGTTACTCCGGACAGTTCTACAATGAGCAGTTCTTC.

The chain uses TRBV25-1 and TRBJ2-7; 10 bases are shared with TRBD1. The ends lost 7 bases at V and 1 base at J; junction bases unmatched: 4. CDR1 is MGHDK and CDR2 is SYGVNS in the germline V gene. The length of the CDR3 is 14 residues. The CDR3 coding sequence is TGTGCCAGCAACCCGGGACAGGGGTCCTACGAGCAGTACTTC. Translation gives CASNPGQGSYEQYF.

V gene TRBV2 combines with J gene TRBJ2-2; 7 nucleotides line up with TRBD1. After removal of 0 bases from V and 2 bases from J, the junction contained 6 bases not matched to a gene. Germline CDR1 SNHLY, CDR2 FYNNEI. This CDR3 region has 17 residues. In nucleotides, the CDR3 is TGTGCCAGCAGTGAAGCCGGGACAGCTCTTAACACCGGGGAGCTGTTTTTT. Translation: CASSEAGTALNTGELFF.

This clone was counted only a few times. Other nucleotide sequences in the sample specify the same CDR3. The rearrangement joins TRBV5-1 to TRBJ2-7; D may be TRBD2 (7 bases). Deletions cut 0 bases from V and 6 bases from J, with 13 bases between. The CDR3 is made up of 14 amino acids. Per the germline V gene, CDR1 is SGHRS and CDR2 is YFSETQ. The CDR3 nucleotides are TGCGCCAGCAGCTTGGCAGGGGAGGGGGTCGAGCAGTACTTC. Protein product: CASSLAGEGVEQYF.

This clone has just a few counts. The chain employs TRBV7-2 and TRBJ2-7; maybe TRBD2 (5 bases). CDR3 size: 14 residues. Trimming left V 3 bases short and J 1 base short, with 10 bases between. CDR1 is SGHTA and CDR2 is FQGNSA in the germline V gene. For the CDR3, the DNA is TGTGCCAGCAGCTTTACTAGACGGTCCTACGAGCAGTACTTC. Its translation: CASSFTRRSYEQYF.